Shown below are 6 T cell receptor beta chains from a single sample sequenced in a study of blood T cells in healthy people across ages. A second 7 to 11 cycle PCR used barcoded and J-beta primers. One entry per CDR3 protein results from TCRdb running MiXCR on the 5' RACE reads. The sample shows 1.5 million to 1.9 million distinct CDR3 sequences, roughly 43% of them seen only once. Sequences were obtained from blood. The receptors originated from a woman aged 18-29 years in good health.

This clonotype was seen more than once but under ten times. The V and J genes are TRBV5-6 and TRBJ2-7, with D tentatively TRBD1 (5 bases). The CDR3 contains 16 residues. The V gene's germline CDR1 is SGHDT and CDR2 YYEEEE. Trimming shortened V by 0 bases and J by 0 bases, and 13 bases separated the two germline ends. CDR3 in DNA: TGTGCCAGCAGCTTGGTGCAGGGATCCTCCTCCTACGAGCAGTACTTC. It yields the protein CASSLVQGSSSYEQYF.

The rearrangement links TRBV4-3 to TRBJ2-3; 8 bases are shared with TRBD1. CDR1 LGHNA and CDR2 YSLEER come from the germline V gene. The CDR3 totals 16 residues. With 0 bases clipped from V and 2 bases from J, the junction kept 4 bases outside the gene matches. In nucleotides, the CDR3 is TGCGCCAGCAGCCAAGAGGTCAGGGGGCCCACAGATACGCAGTATTTT. The encoded protein is CASSQEVRGPTDTQYF.

This clonotype was observed a few times. The CDR3 region is CASSLLTGGPYGYTF. For the CDR3, the DNA is TGTGCCAGCAGCTTATTGACAGGCGGACCCTATGGCTACACCTTC. V and J are TRBV7-2 and TRBJ1-2, with D tentatively TRBD1 (6 bases). The V end was cut by 2 bases, the J end by 4 bases, with 14 bases between. CDR1 is SGHTA, CDR2 FQGNSA, per germline. CDR3 size: 15 residues.

This clonotype has a count of ten or more. The chain joins TRBV29-1 to TRBJ2-1; D unresolved. CDR1 is SQVTM, CDR2 ANQGSEA, per germline. The V end lost 4 bases, the J end lost 0 bases, and 7 bases lay between the germline ends. The CDR3 has 13 residues. The CDR3 DNA is TGCAGCGTTGCACAAAGCTCCTACAATGAGCAGTTCTTC. Translating gives CSVAQSSYNEQFF.

The chain couples TRBV6-1 to TRBJ2-1, with D tentatively TRBD1 (6 bases). CDR3 length: 16 residues. CDR1 is MNHNS and CDR2 is SASEGT in the germline V gene. Trimming stripped 2 bases from V and 2 bases from J, with 13 bases between. CDR3 nucleotides: TGTGCCAGCAGTGAAAGGGGGTCGCGGGCCTACAATGAGCAGTTCTTC. It is translated as CASSERGSRAYNEQFF.

This clonotype was observed a handful of times. The chain has TRBV28 and TRBJ2-1; 12 positions match TRBD2. Trimming at V came to 6 bases and at J to 6 bases, leaving 15 bases not matched to a gene. The CDR3 runs to 18 residues. CDR1 is MDHEN, CDR2 SYDVKM, per germline. The CDR3 here is CASSTNTGLAGAINEQFF. The DNA of the CDR3 is TGTGCCAGCAGCACCAATACGGGACTAGCGGGCGCGATCAATGAGCAGTTCTTC.